This T cell receptor (beta chain) was captured by sequencing in a study of blood T cell repertoires in COVID-19. The germline V gene has CDR1 SGDLS and CDR2 YYNGEE. Deletions cut 0 bases from V and 8 bases from J, with 14 bases between. The CDR3 runs 15 residues. The protocol was immunoSEQ multiplex PCR, while the TCRdb copy is restricted to in-frame clones and leaves out a portion. Seen here are about 230,000 clones, around 84% observed once, and the top ten hold roughly 11%. Specimen: peripheral blood. The sequence was obtained from a man aged 50 to 60 with COVID-19, enrolled during active disease. The genes are TRBV9 and TRBJ1-4, with a possible D match to TRBD1 (5 bases). CDR3 in amino acids: CASSVGLAGGEKLFF. In DNA form, the CDR3 reads TGTGCCAGCAGCGTAGGTTTGGCGGGGGGAGAAAAACTGTTTTTT.